A single sample gave rise to the 29 T cell receptor beta chains below, sequenced in a study of cytomegalovirus exposure and HLA in healthy donors. Vbeta (60) and Jbeta (13) primers were used in the PCR. TCRdb's copy holds only in-frame clones and misses some; the assay was immunoSEQ multiplex PCR. This table has about 150,000 clones, 75% to 85% appearing once. The sequenced sample consisted of PBMCs. These receptors originate from a woman in her 40s in good health and CMV-seropositive.

The chain has TRBV21-1 and TRBJ1-2. TRBV21-1 represents a pseudogene. This CDR3 has 18 residues. CDR3 nucleotide sequence: TGTGCCAGCTTGAACGTCGGTCCGCCCTATACGATTAACTATGGCTACACCTTC. It translates to CASLNVGPPYTINYGYTF.

J is TRBJ1-2 and V is TRBV18; TRBD1 agrees at 8 bases. CDR1 KGHSH and CDR2 LQKENI come from the germline V gene. The V segment lost 3 bases and the J segment 0 bases; nucleotides outside the gene matches: 15. This CDR3 has 19 amino acids. The CDR3: CASSPVKNPGQASNYGYTF. In nucleotides, the CDR3 is TGTGCCAGCTCACCCGTAAAAAATCCGGGACAGGCCTCTAACTATGGCTACACCTTC.

The chain employs TRBV6-6 and TRBJ2-3, with D maybe TRBD1 (6 bases). V lost 6 bases, J lost 3 bases, and 10 bases lay in between. Germline lookup yields CDR1 MNHNY and CDR2 SVGAGI (reference sequence). This CDR3 comprises 13 residues. The CDR3 region is CASRTDSTDTQYF. The CDR3 DNA follows: TGTGCCAGCAGAACGGACAGTACAGATACGCAGTATTTT.

A note on this clone: Other DNA sequences of this sample code for an identical CDR3. This rearrangement joins TRBV5-1 to TRBJ2-1; 9 nucleotides line up with TRBD2. With V trimmed by 0 bases and J by 4 bases, 2 bases remained unmatched. Germline-derived CDR1 and CDR2 are SGHRS and YFSETQ. The CDR3 length is 15 residues. CDR3 region: CASSLGGRDYNEQFF. For the CDR3, the DNA is TGCGCCAGCAGCTTGGGCGGGAGGGATTACAATGAGCAGTTCTTC.

V usage is TRBV28 and J usage is TRBJ1-5; tentative D call: TRBD1 (6 bases). Germline V lookup: CDR1 MDHEN, CDR2 SYDVKM. The CDR3 spans 16 residues. Trimming removed 4 bases from V and 0 bases from J, with 13 bases in between. CDR3: CASSSRDIYSNQPQHF. For the CDR3, the DNA is TGTGCCAGCAGTTCCCGGGACATCTATAGCAATCAGCCCCAGCATTTT.

The chain joins TRBV18 to TRBJ2-7, with D maybe TRBD2 (6 bases). The CDR3 has 13 residues. CDR1 KGHSH and CDR2 LQKENI come from the germline V gene. V lost 0 bases and J 9 bases, leaving 12 bases between the germline ends. The CDR3 DNA is TGTGCCAGCTCACCACCCGGGGGAGTAGGGCAGTACTTC. Translation gives CASSPPGGVGQYF. Drawing the rest from reference TRBV18 and TRBJ2-7, the complete variable domain is NAGVMQNPRHLVRRRGQEARLRCSPMKGHSHVYWYRQLPEEGLKFMVYLQKENIIDESGMPKERFSAEFPKEGPSILRIQQVVRGDSAAYFCASSPPGGVGQYFGPGTRLTVT.

The V gene is TRBV27, the J gene TRBJ2-7, with TRBD1 matching over 8 bases. The junction had 14 bases not matched to a gene; V was cut back by 5 bases and J by 5 bases. Germline loops: CDR1 MNHEY, CDR2 SMNVEV (reference sequence). The CDR3 has 16 residues. CDR3 nucleotide sequence: TGTGCCAGCAGTCCACAGGGCCGACAGGGGTCAGACGAGCAGTACTTC. This sequence encodes CASSPQGRQGSDEQYF.

A few counts support this clone. The V call is TRBV9, the J call TRBJ1-1; weak D call: TRBD1 (5 bases). This CDR3 has 15 amino acids. V was pared by 0 bases and J by 6 bases, with 15 bases between. Germline V gene lookup returns CDR1 SGDLS and CDR2 YYNGEE. The CDR3 nucleotides read TGTGCCAGCAGCGTAGATGGGGCGCGAACGGCTGAAGCTTTCTTT. Amino acid sequence: CASSVDGARTAEAFF.

In this sample, this clone turned up a few times. V usage is TRBV10-3 and J usage is TRBJ2-2; D is perhaps TRBD2 (5 bases). Germline assignment: CDR1 ENHRY and CDR2 SYGVKD. The V and J ends lost 10 bases and 4 bases respectively, with 13 bases between them. There are 13 residues in the CDR3. DNA for the CDR3: TGTGCCAACTGGAATGGAGGCACCGGGGAGCTGTTTTTT. Encoded protein: CANWNGGTGELFF.

The rearrangement uses TRBV14 and TRBJ2-1, with D unclear. The CDR3 loop spans 15 amino acids. The germline V gene encodes CDR1 SGHDN and CDR2 FVKESK. Trimming left V 3 bases short and J 8 bases short, with 17 bases between. CDR3 nucleotides: TGTGCCAGCAGCCAGCGGCTCCTCATTCTGGATGAGCAGTTCTTC. It translates to CASSQRLLILDEQFF.

The genes are TRBV10-3 and TRBJ1-4; D is possibly TRBD1 (5 bases). V lost 2 bases and J 8 bases, leaving 15 bases between the germline ends. Per the germline V gene, CDR1 is ENHRY and CDR2 is SYGVKD. The CDR3 runs to 15 residues. Here the CDR3 reads CAISEGARGAEKLFF. Here the CDR3 DNA reads TGTGCCATCAGTGAGGGGGCCCGTGGAGCCGAAAAACTGTTTTTT.

The chain has TRBV28 and TRBJ2-7; a weak D match, TRBD2 (6 bases). The ends were cut back, 5 bases at V and 5 bases at J, with 19 bases in the middle. CDR1 is MDHEN, CDR2 SYDVKM, per germline. The CDR3 has 15 amino acids. The CDR3 spells CASSPPSGSWNEQYF. CDR3 nucleotides: TGTGCCAGCAGTCCCCCTTCCGGGAGCTGGAACGAGCAGTACTTC.

The rearrangement links TRBV19 to TRBJ1-5, with 9 bases lining up with TRBD1. CDR1 and CDR2 from the germline V gene are LNHDA and SQIVND (reference sequence). The trim removed 3 bases at V and 0 bases at J, leaving 3 bases unmatched. CDR3 length: 16 amino acids. The CDR3 nucleotides are TGTGCCAGTAGTATTCCGGGACAGGGTAGCAATCAGCCCCAGCATTTT. Encoded protein: CASSIPGQGSNQPQHF.

The chain employs TRBV5-1 and TRBJ1-4; TRBD1 matches 7 bases. Germline V lookup: CDR1 SGHRS, CDR2 YFSETQ. The V segment lost 4 bases and the J segment 8 bases; nucleotides outside the gene matches: 17. There are 17 residues in the CDR3. The CDR3 sequence: CASSRGSKGAEGEKLFF. The CDR3 coding sequence is TGCGCCAGCAGCCGGGGATCTAAGGGGGCCGAGGGGGAAAAACTGTTTTTT.

This clone was seen a single time. The genes are TRBV5-1 and TRBJ2-7; TRBD1 matches 8 bases. V lost 0 bases, J lost 0 bases, and 5 bases stayed unmatched. Germline V CDR1 and CDR2: SGHRS, YFSETQ. The CDR3 loop spans 16 amino acids. CDR3 residues: CASSLDGTGASYEQYF. The CDR3 DNA reads as TGCGCCAGCAGCTTGGATGGGACAGGCGCCTCCTACGAGCAGTACTTC.

The chain carries TRBV27 and TRBJ2-7; 13 nucleotides agree with TRBD2. The CDR3 is 17 residues long. Germline V gene sequence: CDR1 MNHEY, CDR2 SMNVEV (reference sequence). J gave up 2 bases and V 2 bases, and 6 bases lay outside the gene matches. CDR3 sequence reads: CASSLGTSGDRPYEQYF. The CDR3 region has the DNA TGTGCCAGCAGTTTAGGGACTAGCGGGGATAGACCCTACGAGCAGTACTTC.

The rearrangement links TRBV5-1 to TRBJ2-3; TRBD2 agrees at 8 bases. After removal of 4 bases from V and 4 bases from J, the junction contained 8 bases not matched to a gene. Looked up from germline, CDR1 is SGHRS and CDR2 is YFSETQ. CDR3 length: 15 amino acids. CDR3 amino acids: CASSVGRAVSDTQYF. The DNA for the CDR3 is TGCGCCAGCAGCGTCGGGAGGGCGGTCTCAGATACGCAGTATTTT.

The CDR3: CASSLGGRPFQETQYF. CDR3 DNA: TGTGCCAGCAGCTTGGGGGGTCGTCCCTTCCAAGAGACCCAGTACTTC. The rearrangement joins TRBV7-9 to TRBJ2-5; possibly TRBD2 for D (6 bases). Trimming cost V 3 bases and J 1 base, with 15 bases left between them. Germline V gene sequence: CDR1 SEHNR, CDR2 FQNEAQ (reference sequence). This CDR3 region has 16 residues.

In nucleotides, the CDR3 is TGCGCCAGCAGCTTGGTGTCTTTGAGCACCGGGGAGCTGTTTTTT. This codes for CASSLVSLSTGELFF. The chain employs TRBV5-1 and TRBJ2-2; D is uncertain. The V gene lost 0 bases and the J gene lost 4 bases, with 10 bases spanning the gap. The V gene's germline CDR1 is SGHRS and CDR2 YFSETQ. The CDR3 totals 15 residues.

The rearrangement joins TRBV5-1 to TRBJ1-1; possibly TRBD1 for D (6 bases). Germline V gives CDR1 SGHRS, CDR2 YFSETQ. The CDR3 has 13 residues. V gave up 4 bases and J gave up 4 bases, with 11 bases separating them. The CDR3 region has the DNA TGCGCCAGCAGCAGACCAGGGGTCACTGAAGCTTTCTTT. It is translated as CASSRPGVTEAFF. Filled out from reference TRBV5-1 and TRBJ1-1, the complete variable domain reads KAGVTQTPRYLIKTRGQQVTLSCSPISGHRSVSWYQQTPGQGLQFLFEYFSETQRNKGNFPGRFSGRQFSNSRSEMNVSTLELGDSALYLCASSRPGVTEAFFGQGTRLTVV.

The rearrangement joins TRBV19 to TRBJ2-7; tentatively, D is TRBD2 (6 bases). V was trimmed by 8 bases and J by 8 bases, leaving 16 bases between them. This CDR3 spans 12 amino acids. Germline-derived CDR1 and CDR2 are LNHDA and SQIVND (reference sequence). The CDR3 DNA reads TGTGCCAGTTGCGGCCCTGGAGGGCAGCAGTACTTC. Protein sequence: CASCGPGGQQYF. Together with reference TRBV19 and TRBJ2-7, the CDR3 gives the full variable domain: DGGITQSPKYLFRKEGQNVTLSCEQNLNHDAMYWYRQDPGQGLRLIYYSQIVNDFQKGDIAEGYSVSREKKESFPLTVTSAQKNPTAFYLCASCGPGGQQYFGPGTRLTVT.

The CDR3 reads CASRGAGTGGYEQYF. CDR3 sequence (DNA): TGTGCCAGCAGGGGAGCGGGGACAGGGGGCTACGAGCAGTACTTC. The chain combines TRBV2 with TRBJ2-7; 11 bases are shared with TRBD1. V lost 6 bases, J lost 3 bases, and 7 bases stayed unmatched. The CDR3 has 15 residues. CDR1 and CDR2 from the germline V gene are SNHLY and FYNNEI.

The chain combines TRBV20-1 with TRBJ2-7, with 7 bases matching TRBD1. The CDR3 contains 11 residues. Trimming cost V 5 bases and J 6 bases; bases outside gene matches: 4. The germline gives CDR1 DFQATT, CDR2 SNEGSKA (reference sequence). The CDR3 nucleotides read TGCAGTGCTCAACAGGGGATCGAGCAGTACTTC. Residues: CSAQQGIEQYF.

The rearrangement uses TRBV11-3 and TRBJ2-5; TRBD2 matches 9 bases. CDR3 size: 16 residues. The V gene's germline CDR1 is SGHNT and CDR2 YENEEA. Germline trimming cut 0 bases from V and 1 base from J; bases unmatched to any gene: 3. CDR3 amino acids: CASSLEGSGGQETQYF. Here the CDR3 DNA reads TGTGCCAGCAGCTTAGAAGGTAGCGGGGGCCAAGAGACCCAGTACTTC.

V and J are TRBV18 and TRBJ2-7; 7 bases are a match to TRBD1. J was trimmed by 3 bases and V by 6 bases; bases with no gene match: 5. Germline loops: CDR1 KGHSH, CDR2 LQKENI. This CDR3 spans 13 amino acids. As DNA, the CDR3 is TGTGCCAGCTCTACGGGACAGTACTACGAGCAGTACTTC. Its translation: CASSTGQYYEQYF.

This clone has just one count. The V gene is TRBV27, the J gene TRBJ2-5; D possibly corresponds to TRBD1 (6 bases). Looked up from germline, CDR1 is MNHEY and CDR2 is SMNVEV (reference sequence). The CDR3 contains 14 residues. V was shortened by 2 bases and J by 2 bases, with 9 bases between the two germline ends. The CDR3 region has the DNA TGTGCCAGCAGTTTAGGGGGCGGGCAAGAGACCCAGTACTTC. This codes for CASSLGGGQETQYF.

Concerning this clone: Other DNA variants within this sample encode the same CDR3. V and J are TRBV5-6 and TRBJ1-5; no clear D gene. CDR3 length equals 14 residues. The V and J ends lost 4 bases and 2 bases respectively, with 10 bases between them. Germline CDR1 and CDR2: SGHDT and YYEEEE. The CDR3 sequence: CASSLGGGNQPQHF. The CDR3 coding sequence is TGTGCCAGCAGCCTGGGAGGCGGCAATCAGCCCCAGCATTTT.

This chain connects TRBV6-5 to TRBJ2-1; D perhaps matches TRBD2 (5 bases). Trimming took 5 bases from V and 0 from J, leaving 8 bases between them. The CDR3 contains 14 residues. Germline V gene sequence: CDR1 MNHEY, CDR2 SVGAGI. CDR3 in amino acids: CASSQTSSYNEQFF. In DNA form, the CDR3 reads TGTGCCAGCAGTCAAACTAGCTCCTACAATGAGCAGTTCTTC.

The genes are TRBV9 and TRBJ2-7; D gene uncertain. Germline CDR1 SGDLS, CDR2 YYNGEE. V was clipped by 0 bases and J by 5 bases, with 12 bases between them. The CDR3 covers 14 residues. CDR3 residues: CASSVDQADNEQYF. The CDR3 DNA reads as TGTGCCAGCAGCGTAGATCAGGCTGACAACGAGCAGTACTTC.